One sample yielded the 14 T cell receptor beta chains listed below, sequenced in a study of shared clonotypes between healthy human individuals. Measured with immunoSEQ multiplex PCR; TCRdb has only the in-frame clones, and not every one. Of around 180,000 clones in the sample, 80% to 95% were seen once. The sequencing input was naive CD4+ T cells sorted from blood. Subset noted: CD45RA+ positively selected. The source of these receptors is a woman in her twenties or thirties in good health.

The V call is TRBV7-9, the J call TRBJ1-1, with D unresolved. Trimming cost V 5 bases and J 0 bases, with 19 bases left between them. The CDR3 has 17 residues. The germline gives CDR1 SEHNR, CDR2 FQNEAQ (reference sequence). In DNA form, the CDR3 reads TGTGCCAGCAGCCCCGGTGTATTTATAGAGTTGAACACTGAAGCTTTCTTT. Protein: CASSPGVFIELNTEAFF.

The chain carries TRBV28 and TRBJ1-4; perhaps TRBD1 as D (6 bases). Germline V gives CDR1 MDHEN, CDR2 SYDVKM. CDR3 length: 15 residues. V was pared by 1 base and J by 8 bases, with 14 bases between. CDR3 in amino acids: CASSLFKGQNEKLFF. The CDR3, as DNA: TGTGCCAGCAGTTTATTTAAAGGACAGAACGAAAAACTGTTTTTT.

The V call is TRBV7-6, the J call TRBJ2-1; D may be TRBD2 (5 bases). Trimming shortened V by 5 bases and J by 3 bases, and 11 bases separated the two germline ends. CDR3 length equals 14 residues. Germline V gene lookup returns CDR1 SGHVS and CDR2 FNYEAQ. This CDR3 is CASSPAGYYNEQFF. The DNA of the CDR3 is TGTGCCAGCAGCCCCGCGGGTTACTACAATGAGCAGTTCTTC.

This rearrangement joins TRBV6-1 to TRBJ2-3, with D perhaps being TRBD1 or TRBD2 (5 bases each). CDR3 size: 13 residues. Germline V gives CDR1 MNHNS, CDR2 SASEGT. The germline V and J ends were trimmed by 8 bases and 4 bases, with 13 bases remaining between them. The CDR3 DNA follows: TGTGCCAGCGCCGGGGCCCCCGCAGATACGCAGTATTTT. Amino acids: CASAGAPADTQYF.

The V gene is TRBV28, the J gene TRBJ2-7, with 8 nucleotides matching TRBD2. The length of the CDR3 is 15 residues. Germline V gene lookup returns CDR1 MDHEN and CDR2 SYDVKM. Unmatched junction bases numbered 9, after V lost 5 bases and J lost 3 bases. DNA for the CDR3: TGTGCCAGCAGTGCGGGACTAGTCGACCTCTACGAGCAGTACTTC. It translates to CASSAGLVDLYEQYF.

The chain employs TRBV28 and TRBJ2-7, with D perhaps matching TRBD1 (6 bases). Trimming cost V 6 bases and J 7 bases, with 22 bases left between them. This CDR3 is 15 amino acids long. The germline V gene has CDR1 MDHEN and CDR2 SYDVKM. The CDR3 coding sequence is TGTGCCAGCAGGGTGCTAGGGCAGGGGAACAGGGAGCAGTACTTC. It is translated as CASRVLGQGNREQYF.

J is TRBJ1-2 and V is TRBV28; D call uncertain. The CDR3 is 11 amino acids. Between the trimmed V and J ends, which lost 5 bases and 5 bases, there was a span of 6 bases. The germline CDR1 and CDR2 sequences are MDHEN and SYDVKM. The CDR3 protein is CASSLSYGYTF. The CDR3 region has the DNA TGTGCCAGCAGTCTGAGTTATGGCTACACCTTC.

This clone was detected once. This chain connects TRBV19 to TRBJ1-4; D is uncertain. Looked up from germline, CDR1 is LNHDA and CDR2 is SQIVND (reference sequence). The CDR3 spans 15 residues. Trimming cost V 5 bases and J 6 bases, with 16 bases left between them. This CDR3 reads CASSYLGPYDEKLFF. The CDR3 bases are TGTGCCAGTAGTTACCTGGGTCCTTACGATGAAAAACTGTTTTTT. The full variable domain, in which reference TRBV19 and TRBJ1-4 provide the parts outside the CDR3, is DGGITQSPKYLFRKEGQNVTLSCEQNLNHDAMYWYRQDPGQGLRLIYYSQIVNDFQKGDIAEGYSVSREKKESFPLTVTSAQKNPTAFYLCASSYLGPYDEKLFFGSGTQLSVL.

The CDR3 region is CASSVGENTEAFF. The CDR3 DNA reads TGTGCCAGCAGCGTAGGGGAGAACACTGAAGCTTTCTTT. The gene calls are TRBV9 and TRBJ1-1; D is undetermined. The CDR3 is 13 residues long. V gave up 0 bases and J gave up 1 base, with 4 bases separating them. Germline CDR1 SGDLS, CDR2 YYNGEE.

The rearrangement joins TRBV27 to TRBJ2-2, with 9 bases identical to TRBD1. Per the germline V gene, CDR1 is MNHEY and CDR2 is SMNVEV (reference sequence). CDR3 length: 18 amino acids. Losses at the gene ends were 5 bases for V and 5 bases for J; bases not matched to a gene: 15. The CDR3 sequence is CASSRQQRGQGKTGELFF. The CDR3 bases are TGTGCCAGCAGTCGCCAACAGCGAGGACAGGGGAAAACCGGGGAGCTGTTTTTT.

The chain uses TRBV2 and TRBJ1-3; 7 bases map to TRBD1. Germline CDR1 is SNHLY and CDR2 is FYNNEI. The CDR3 extends over 13 amino acids. Trimming took 6 bases from V and 2 from J; bases not matched to a gene: 1. CDR3 sequence: CASSGTAGNTIYF. The CDR3 DNA reads as TGTGCCAGCAGCGGGACAGCTGGAAACACCATATATTTT. Complete variable domain (other parts from reference TRBV2 and TRBJ1-3): EPEVTQTPSHQVTQMGQEVILRCVPISNHLYFYWYRQILGQKVEFLVSFYNNEISEKSEIFDDQFSVERPDGSNFTLKIRSTKLEDSAMYFCASSGTAGNTIYFGEGSWLTVV.

V and J are TRBV6-5 and TRBJ2-7; possibly TRBD1 for D (6 bases). Trimming took off 6 bases at V and 0 bases at J, with 12 bases between the two ends. This CDR3 region has 14 residues. Per germline, CDR1 MNHEY and CDR2 SVGAGI. The CDR3 spells CASSRDRTSYEQYF. The CDR3 bases are TGTGCCAGCAGCCGCGACAGGACCTCCTACGAGCAGTACTTC.

This clone has only one observation. This chain uses TRBV5-1 with TRBJ2-6, with D perhaps matching TRBD1 (5 bases). V shed 2 bases and J shed 0 bases, with 9 bases lying between them. CDR3 length: 16 residues. Germline values: CDR1 SGHRS, CDR2 YFSETQ. The CDR3 is CASSLQVTSGANVLTF. In DNA, the CDR3 is TGCGCCAGCAGCTTACAGGTTACCTCTGGGGCCAACGTCCTGACTTTC. The complete variable domain, with remaining parts taken from reference TRBV5-1 and TRBJ2-6, reads KAGVTQTPRYLIKTRGQQVTLSCSPISGHRSVSWYQQTPGQGLQFLFEYFSETQRNKGNFPGRFSGRQFSNSRSEMNVSTLELGDSALYLCASSLQVTSGANVLTFGAGSRLTVL.

The V gene is TRBV7-2, the J gene TRBJ2-1; the D is unclear. The germline gives CDR1 SGHTA, CDR2 FQGNSA. Between the trimmed V and J ends, which lost 0 bases and 8 bases, there was a span of 11 bases. CDR3 length: 14 residues. DNA of the CDR3: TGTGCCAGCAGCTTAGCGCAGGTTAGTCATGAGCAGTTCTTC. It translates to CASSLAQVSHEQFF.